These 28 T cell receptor beta chains share one sample of origin, sequenced in a study of cytomegalovirus exposure and HLA in healthy donors. It was with 60 Vbeta and 13 Jbeta primers that the PCR ran. Profiling relied on immunoSEQ multiplex PCR, and the TCRdb table lists in-frame clones only, not all of them. Of around 140,000 clones in the sample, roughly 74% were seen once. Sequenced material: PBMCs. Receptor source: a male donor in good health and CMV-seronegative.

This clone was recorded once. The chain links TRBV7-2 to TRBJ2-3, with D perhaps TRBD2 (6 bases). The V end was cut by 5 bases, the J end by 9 bases, with 15 bases between. The CDR3 spans 13 residues. CDR1 is SGHTA, CDR2 FQGNSA, per germline. In DNA, the CDR3 is TGTGCCAGCAGCCCCCAGGCGGGGCCGACGCAGTATTTT. Amino acid sequence: CASSPQAGPTQYF.

V and J are TRBV15 and TRBJ2-5; 10 nucleotides match TRBD1. The DNA end favors TRBJ2-7, so the J call may be wrong. Looked up from germline, CDR1 is LNHNV and CDR2 is YYDKDF (reference sequence). The CDR3 extends over 15 amino acids. This CDR3 is CATSGGQGTFYEQYF. The CDR3 DNA is TGTGCCACCAGCGGGGGACAGGGGACGTTTTACGAGCAGTACTTC.

For the CDR3, the DNA is TGTGCCAGCAGTTACAGGGGGTCGGGCTCATACAATGAGCAGTTCTTC. Its protein is CASSYRGSGSYNEQFF. The chain is built from TRBV2 and TRBJ2-1, with 8 nucleotides matching TRBD1. Germline CDR1 SNHLY, CDR2 FYNNEI. The CDR3 runs to 16 residues. V shed 5 bases, J shed 4 bases, and the junction held 10 bases outside the gene matches.

The genes are TRBV9 and TRBJ2-1; 10 bases align to TRBD2. Germline trimming cut 4 bases from V and 3 bases from J; bases unmatched to any gene: 4. CDR3 length: 15 amino acids. Germline CDR1 reads SGDLS; CDR2 reads YYNGEE. DNA for the CDR3: TGTGCCAGCAGCACAGCGGGAGGGCTCTACAATGAGCAGTTCTTC. As protein: CASSTAGGLYNEQFF.

This clone was seen a single time. The chain has TRBV13 and TRBJ1-2, with D tentatively TRBD1 (5 bases). The germline V and J ends were trimmed by 3 bases and 8 bases, with 16 bases remaining between them. CDR3 length equals 14 residues. CDR1 PRHDT and CDR2 FYEKMQ come from the germline V gene (reference sequence). Here the CDR3 DNA reads TGTGCCAGCAGCTTTACAGGCCTCACAGAGGGCTACACCTTC. Its protein product is CASSFTGLTEGYTF.

The CDR3 reads CASSLSIGGSNEQFF. CDR3 nucleotides: TGTGCCAGCAGCTTAAGTATTGGGGGGTCCAATGAGCAGTTCTTC. The rearrangement links TRBV7-9 to TRBJ2-1, with a tentative D call TRBD2 (6 bases). Germline values: CDR1 SEHNR, CDR2 FQNEAQ (reference sequence). The CDR3 is 15 amino acids. The ends were cut back, 2 bases at V and 6 bases at J, with 14 bases in the middle.

The CDR3 is CASSIDLRAGKGYTF. For the CDR3, the DNA is TGTGCCAGTAGTATAGATCTTCGGGCAGGGAAAGGCTACACCTTC. The chain combines TRBV19 with TRBJ1-2, with a weak D call TRBD1 (5 bases). The CDR3 runs to 15 residues. Trimming pared 0 bases from V and 8 bases from J, leaving 16 bases between. CDR1 and CDR2 from the germline V gene are LNHDA and SQIVND (reference sequence).

The chain carries TRBV9 and TRBJ2-1; 10 bases map to TRBD1. Germline V lookup: CDR1 SGDLS, CDR2 YYNGEE. There are 17 residues in the CDR3. The trim removed 0 bases at V and 3 bases at J, leaving 6 bases unmatched. CDR3: CASSVATGTGDYNEQFF. The CDR3 nucleotides are TGTGCCAGCAGCGTAGCAACCGGGACAGGGGACTACAATGAGCAGTTCTTC. Variable domain in full (rest from reference TRBV9 and TRBJ2-1): DSGVTQTPKHLITATGQRVTLRCSPRSGDLSVYWYQQSLDQGLQFLIQYYNGEERAKGNILERFSAQQFPDLHSELNLSSLELGDSALYFCASSVATGTGDYNEQFFGPGTRLTVL.

The gene calls are TRBV28 and TRBJ2-7; TRBD2 is a possible D gene (6 bases). The CDR3 loop spans 14 amino acids. Between the trimmed V and J ends, which lost 6 bases and 7 bases, there was a span of 19 bases. CDR1 MDHEN and CDR2 SYDVKM come from the germline V gene. CDR3 amino acids: CASSKKTRWWEQYF. CDR3 nucleotide sequence: TGTGCCAGCAGCAAGAAGACTAGGTGGTGGGAGCAGTACTTC. Based on the CDR3 plus reference TRBV28 and TRBJ2-7, the full variable domain is DVKVTQSSRYLVKRTGEKVFLECVQDMDHENMFWYRQDPGLGLRLIYFSYDVKMKEKGDIPEGYSVSREKKERFSLILESASTNQTSMYLCASSKKTRWWEQYFGPGTRLTVT.

The rearrangement uses TRBV7-6 and TRBJ2-2; D possibly corresponds to TRBD1 (5 bases). There are 14 residues in the CDR3. Germline V gives CDR1 SGHVS, CDR2 FNYEAQ. The V end was cut by 5 bases, the J end by 1 base, with 8 bases between. Here the CDR3 DNA reads TGTGCCAGCAGCCCAGGACAGAACACCGGGGAGCTGTTTTTT. It specifies CASSPGQNTGELFF.

This chain joins TRBV9 and TRBJ2-3; 12 bases agree with TRBD2. The CDR3 contains 16 residues. V gave up 4 bases and J gave up 3 bases; unmatched junction bases: 6. Germline V gene lookup returns CDR1 SGDLS and CDR2 YYNGEE. The CDR3 protein is CASSPRTSGTTDTQYF. CDR3 sequence (DNA): TGTGCCAGCAGCCCCCGGACTAGCGGGACGACAGATACGCAGTATTTT.

J is TRBJ2-1 and V is TRBV5-8; TRBD2 aligns across 8 bases. The CDR3 covers 16 residues. Germline-derived CDR1 and CDR2 are SGHTS and YDEGEE. V lost 0 bases and J lost 6; bases outside the gene matches: 8. CDR3 in DNA: TGTGCCAGCAGCTTGGTGGTAGCGGGACCGTCCAATGAGCAGTTCTTC. Translating it yields CASSLVVAGPSNEQFF.

This clone was recorded a few times. The CDR3 nucleotides read TGTGCCAGCAGTTTAGCGACAGGGAGACTTGGGGAAAAACTGTTTTTT. Its protein product is CASSLATGRLGEKLFF. The chain employs TRBV28 and TRBJ1-4; 7 bases agree with TRBD1. With V trimmed by 2 bases and J by 8 bases, 11 bases remained unmatched. The V gene's germline CDR1 is MDHEN and CDR2 SYDVKM. This CDR3 is 16 amino acids long.

This clone was counted between two and nine times. The V call is TRBV2, the J call TRBJ2-7, with 12 bases identical to TRBD2. Trimming cost V 7 bases and J 3 bases; bases outside gene matches: 19. Germline lookup yields CDR1 SNHLY and CDR2 FYNNEI. This CDR3 contains 19 residues. For the CDR3, the DNA is TGTGCCAGCACTCCCCCGGCAGGGTTCGGACTAGCGGGAAACTACGAGCAGTACTTC. This sequence encodes CASTPPAGFGLAGNYEQYF.

V usage is TRBV7-2 and J usage is TRBJ2-3; 12 bases agree with TRBD1. From germline, CDR1 is SGHTA and CDR2 FQGNSA. CDR3 length equals 17 residues. The trim removed 5 bases at V and 7 bases at J, leaving 13 bases unmatched. This chain's CDR3 is CASSDRGGQGAINTQYF. The DNA of the CDR3 is TGTGCCAGCAGCGACAGAGGGGGACAGGGGGCGATAAATACGCAGTATTTT.

This sequence joins TRBV5-5 and TRBJ1-6; TRBD1 agrees at 9 bases. V was clipped by 3 bases and J by 10 bases; unmatched bases: 8. The CDR3 is 15 residues long. Germline assignment: CDR1 SGHKS and CDR2 YYEKEE (reference sequence). CDR3 protein: CASSSQGALGSPLHF. The CDR3 coding sequence is TGTGCCAGCAGCTCACAGGGGGCTTTGGGGTCACCCCTCCACTTT.

This rearrangement joins TRBV19 to TRBJ2-3; the match to TRBD1 covers 8 bases. The CDR3 runs to 17 residues. The V gene end was trimmed by 3 bases and the J gene end by 4 bases; junction bases not matched to a gene: 12. The V gene's germline CDR1 is LNHDA and CDR2 SQIVND (reference sequence). CDR3: CASSIPPDRGVADTQYF. The CDR3 DNA reads TGTGCCAGTAGTATCCCCCCTGACAGGGGAGTAGCAGATACGCAGTATTTT.

J is TRBJ2-7 and V is TRBV29-1; 7 bases align to TRBD1. The J segment lost 5 bases and the V segment lost 4 bases, leaving 2 bases of the junction unmatched. CDR3 length: 11 residues. CDR1 and CDR2 from the germline V gene are SQVTM and ANQGSEA. CDR3 sequence: CSVAQGDEQYF. The CDR3 coding sequence is TGCAGCGTTGCTCAGGGGGACGAGCAGTACTTC.

This clone has more than one count but fewer than ten. J is TRBJ2-1 and V is TRBV27; 8 nucleotides match TRBD2. Looked up from germline, CDR1 is MNHEY and CDR2 is SMNVEV (reference sequence). The J segment lost 5 bases and the V segment lost 3 bases, leaving 6 bases of the junction unmatched. This CDR3 is built from 15 residues. CDR3 in DNA: TGTGCCAGCAGTTTTAGGCGGGGGGCCGACAATGAGCAGTTCTTC. As protein: CASSFRRGADNEQFF.

The chain links TRBV13 to TRBJ1-5, with 9 positions matching TRBD1. Germline lookup yields CDR1 PRHDT and CDR2 FYEKMQ (reference sequence). The CDR3 length is 15 residues. V lost 1 base, J lost 4 bases, and 2 bases stayed unmatched. As DNA, the CDR3 is TGTGCCAGCAGCTTAGCAGGGACAGGGAATCAGCCCCAGCATTTT. Translated, it gives CASSLAGTGNQPQHF. The full variable domain, in which reference TRBV13 and TRBJ1-5 provide the parts outside the CDR3, is AAGVIQSPRHLIKEKRETATLKCYPIPRHDTVYWYQQGPGQDPQFLISFYEKMQSDKGSIPDRFSAQQFSDYHSELNMSSLELGDSALYFCASSLAGTGNQPQHFGDGTRLSIL.

V is TRBV28 and J is TRBJ2-7; D remains unclear. The ends were cut back, 5 bases at V and 3 bases at J, with 17 bases in the middle. CDR1 is MDHEN and CDR2 is SYDVKM in the germline V gene. This CDR3 contains 15 residues. CDR3: CASSPLLDTNYEQYF. The CDR3 nucleotides are TGTGCCAGCAGTCCACTCCTCGACACGAACTACGAGCAGTACTTC.

This clone showed up just a few times. The genes are TRBV7-2 and TRBJ1-1; the D is unclear. Germline V gene lookup returns CDR1 SGHTA and CDR2 FQGNSA. The CDR3 sequence is 12 residues long. The ends were cut back, 5 bases at V and 9 bases at J, with 13 bases in the middle. The CDR3 here is CASSQTGGKAFF. The DNA for the CDR3 is TGTGCCAGCAGCCAAACGGGAGGGAAAGCTTTCTTT.

The gene calls are TRBV21-1 and TRBJ1-4. TRBV21-1 is annotated as a pseudogene. This CDR3 comprises 16 residues. Here the CDR3 DNA reads TGTGCCAGCAGCAAAGAAAGGAAAAGGGAGGGTGAAAAACTGTTTTTT. Protein product: CASSKERKREGEKLFF.

In its sample, this clone was seen a few times. The gene calls are TRBV5-1 and TRBJ2-1, with 13 bases identical to TRBD2. This CDR3 spans 18 amino acids. Germline-derived CDR1 and CDR2 are SGHRS and YFSETQ. V trimming: 0 bases; J trimming: 6 bases; junction bases outside the gene matches: 9. This CDR3 reads CASSLGAPGLAGSNEQFF. In DNA form, the CDR3 reads TGCGCCAGCAGCTTGGGGGCACCGGGACTAGCGGGAAGCAATGAGCAGTTCTTC.

V is TRBV9 and J is TRBJ2-3, with D uncertain. V lost 0 bases and J lost 6, with 5 bases in between. The CDR3 spans 12 residues. Germline assignment: CDR1 SGDLS and CDR2 YYNGEE. CDR3 DNA sequence: TGTGCCAGCAGCGTAGTCGGTGATACGCAGTATTTT. Its translation: CASSVVGDTQYF.

The gene calls are TRBV5-1 and TRBJ2-1, with TRBD2 identical over 8 bases. The CDR3 totals 14 residues. V gave up 1 base and J gave up 6 bases; unmatched junction bases: 3. CDR1 and CDR2 from the germline V gene are SGHRS and YFSETQ. This chain's CDR3 is CASSLSGGPNEQFF. The CDR3 coding sequence is TGCGCCAGCAGCTTGAGCGGGGGTCCCAATGAGCAGTTCTTC.

This sequence joins TRBV20-1 and TRBJ1-1; D uncertain. CDR1 DFQATT and CDR2 SNEGSKA come from the germline V gene (reference sequence). The CDR3 covers 11 residues. The ends were cut back, 0 bases at V and 12 bases at J, with 11 bases in the middle. In DNA, the CDR3 is TGCAGTGCTAGAGAGCAGGCGACTACTTTCTTT. Translated, it gives CSAREQATTFF.

J is TRBJ2-7 and V is TRBV28; no clear D gene. The germline V gene has CDR1 MDHEN and CDR2 SYDVKM. V was shortened by 0 bases and J by 6 bases, with 6 bases between the two germline ends. The CDR3 is 12 residues long. CDR3 residues: CASSLWAREQYF. The CDR3 DNA reads TGTGCCAGCAGTTTATGGGCACGCGAGCAGTACTTC.